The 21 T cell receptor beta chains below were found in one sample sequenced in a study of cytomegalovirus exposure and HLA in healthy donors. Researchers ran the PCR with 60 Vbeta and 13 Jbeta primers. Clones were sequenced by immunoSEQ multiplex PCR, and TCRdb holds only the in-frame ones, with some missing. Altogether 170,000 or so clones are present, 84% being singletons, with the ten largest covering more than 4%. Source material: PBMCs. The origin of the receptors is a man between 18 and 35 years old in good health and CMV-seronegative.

CDR3 in amino acids: CASSPQAGAGNEQFF. The CDR3 DNA is TGTGCCAGCAGTCCCCAAGCGGGAGCGGGCAATGAGCAGTTCTTC. This sequence joins TRBV27 and TRBJ2-1; the match to TRBD2 covers 8 bases. Germline V CDR1 and CDR2: MNHEY, SMNVEV (reference sequence). The V and J ends lost 5 bases and 6 bases, in that order; junction bases with no gene match: 9. CDR3 length: 15 residues.

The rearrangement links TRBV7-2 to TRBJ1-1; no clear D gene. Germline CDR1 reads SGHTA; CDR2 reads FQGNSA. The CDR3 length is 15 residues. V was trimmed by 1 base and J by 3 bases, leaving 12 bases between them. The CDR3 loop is CASSLVIGEDTEAFF. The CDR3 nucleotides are TGTGCCAGCAGCTTAGTGATTGGGGAGGACACTGAAGCTTTCTTT.

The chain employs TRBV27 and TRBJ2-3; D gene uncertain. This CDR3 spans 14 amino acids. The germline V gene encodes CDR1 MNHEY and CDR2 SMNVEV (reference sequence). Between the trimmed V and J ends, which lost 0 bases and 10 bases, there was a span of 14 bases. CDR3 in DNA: TGTGCCAGCAGTTTATCCGCACTCTCTGACTCGCAGTATTTT. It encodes CASSLSALSDSQYF.

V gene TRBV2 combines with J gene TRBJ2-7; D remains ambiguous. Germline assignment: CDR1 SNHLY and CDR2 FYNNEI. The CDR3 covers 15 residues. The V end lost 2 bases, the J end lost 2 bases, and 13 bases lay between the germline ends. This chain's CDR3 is CASSETALLPYEQYF. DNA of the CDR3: TGTGCCAGCAGTGAAACGGCCCTACTACCCTACGAGCAGTACTTC.

The CDR3, as DNA: TGTGCCAGCAGCTTAAGGCAGGACAATGAGCAGTTCTTC. Translating it yields CASSLRQDNEQFF. V gene TRBV7-3 combines with J gene TRBJ2-1; D unresolved. This CDR3 contains 13 residues. Germline V lookup: CDR1 SGHTA, CDR2 FQGTGA. Trimming stripped 1 base from V and 5 bases from J, with 6 bases between.

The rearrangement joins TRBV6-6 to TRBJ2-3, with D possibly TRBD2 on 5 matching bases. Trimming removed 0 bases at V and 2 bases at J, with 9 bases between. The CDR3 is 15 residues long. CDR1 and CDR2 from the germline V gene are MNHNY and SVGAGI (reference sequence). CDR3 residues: CASSYSIAFTDTQYF. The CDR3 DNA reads TGTGCCAGCAGTTACTCGATAGCGTTCACAGATACGCAGTATTTT.

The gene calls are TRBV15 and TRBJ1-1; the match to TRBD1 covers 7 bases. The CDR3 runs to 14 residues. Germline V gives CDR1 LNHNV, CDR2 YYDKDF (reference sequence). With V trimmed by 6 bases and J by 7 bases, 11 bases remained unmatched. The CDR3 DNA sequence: TGTGCCACCAGACGTCGGGACAGTGTGTATGAAGCTTTCTTT. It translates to CATRRRDSVYEAFF.

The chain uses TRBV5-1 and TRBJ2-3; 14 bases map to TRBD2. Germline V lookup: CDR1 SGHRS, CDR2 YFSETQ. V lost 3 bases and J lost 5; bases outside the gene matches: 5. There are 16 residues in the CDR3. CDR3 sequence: CASSWRLAGGQDTQYF. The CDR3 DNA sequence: TGCGCCAGCAGCTGGAGACTAGCGGGGGGGCAAGATACGCAGTATTTT.

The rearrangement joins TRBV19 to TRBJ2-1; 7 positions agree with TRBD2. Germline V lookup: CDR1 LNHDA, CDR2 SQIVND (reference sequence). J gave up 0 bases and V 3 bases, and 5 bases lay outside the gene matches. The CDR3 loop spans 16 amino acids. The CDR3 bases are TGTGCCAGTAGTATCGTCCGCGGGAGCTCCTACAATGAGCAGTTCTTC. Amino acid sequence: CASSIVRGSSYNEQFF.

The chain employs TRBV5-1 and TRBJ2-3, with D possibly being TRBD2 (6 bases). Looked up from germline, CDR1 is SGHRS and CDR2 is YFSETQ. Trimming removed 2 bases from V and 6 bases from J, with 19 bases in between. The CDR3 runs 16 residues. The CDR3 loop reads CASSFLREGSQDTQYF. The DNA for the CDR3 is TGCGCCAGCAGCTTTTTGCGGGAAGGCTCGCAGGATACGCAGTATTTT.

CDR3 amino acids: CASSLQGSEQFF. CDR3 in DNA: TGTGCCAGCAGCCTTCAGGGGAGTGAGCAGTTCTTC. V and J are TRBV7-3 and TRBJ2-1, with D possibly being TRBD1 (6 bases). The CDR3 spans 12 residues. CDR1 is SGHTA, CDR2 FQGTGA, per germline. V lost 5 bases and J 9 bases, leaving 11 bases between the germline ends.

CDR3 protein: CTSRGLPVEPQHF. The CDR3 nucleotides read TGCACCAGCAGGGGACTGCCTGTAGAGCCCCAGCATTTT. The rearrangement uses TRBV1 and TRBJ1-5. TRBV1 is a pseudogene segment. The CDR3 has 13 amino acids.

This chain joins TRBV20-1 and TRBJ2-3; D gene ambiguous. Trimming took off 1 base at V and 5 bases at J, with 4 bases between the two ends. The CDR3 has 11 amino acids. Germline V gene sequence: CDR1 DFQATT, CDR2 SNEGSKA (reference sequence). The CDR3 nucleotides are TGCAGTGCTAGAGGAGGAGATACGCAGTATTTT. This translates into CSARGGDTQYF.

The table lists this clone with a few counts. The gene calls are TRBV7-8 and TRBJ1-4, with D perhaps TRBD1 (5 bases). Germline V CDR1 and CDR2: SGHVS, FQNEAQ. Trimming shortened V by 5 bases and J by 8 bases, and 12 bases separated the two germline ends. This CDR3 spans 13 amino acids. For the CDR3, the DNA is TGTGCCAGCAGCGCCAGGGAAAGCGAAAAACTGTTTTTT. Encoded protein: CASSARESEKLFF.

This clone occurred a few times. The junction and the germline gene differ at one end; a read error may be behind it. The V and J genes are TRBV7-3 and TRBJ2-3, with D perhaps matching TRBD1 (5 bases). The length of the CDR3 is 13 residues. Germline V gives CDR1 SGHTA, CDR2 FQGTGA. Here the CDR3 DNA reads TGTGCCAGCAGCTCGGGCAGGGTGGTATACGCAGTATTT. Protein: CASSSGRVVYAVF. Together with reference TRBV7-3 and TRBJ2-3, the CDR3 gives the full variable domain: GAGVSQTPSNKVTEKGKYVELRCDPISGHTALYWYRQSLGQGPEFLIYFQGTGAADDSGLPNDRFFAVRPEGSVSTLKIQRTERGDSAVYLCASSSGRVVYAVFGPGTRLTVL.

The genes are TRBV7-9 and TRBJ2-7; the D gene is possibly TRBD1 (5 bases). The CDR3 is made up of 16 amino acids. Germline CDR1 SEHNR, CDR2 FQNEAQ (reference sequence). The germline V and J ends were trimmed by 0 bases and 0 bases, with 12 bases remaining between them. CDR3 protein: CASSLAAGLSSYEQYF. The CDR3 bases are TGTGCCAGCAGCTTAGCGGCAGGGTTAAGCTCCTACGAGCAGTACTTC.

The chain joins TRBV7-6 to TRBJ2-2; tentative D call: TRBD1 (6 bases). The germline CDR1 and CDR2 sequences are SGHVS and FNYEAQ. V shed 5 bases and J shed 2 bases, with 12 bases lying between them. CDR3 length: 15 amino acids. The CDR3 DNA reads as TGTGCCAGCAGCCTACTGGACAGTAACACCGGGGAGCTGTTTTTT. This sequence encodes CASSLLDSNTGELFF.

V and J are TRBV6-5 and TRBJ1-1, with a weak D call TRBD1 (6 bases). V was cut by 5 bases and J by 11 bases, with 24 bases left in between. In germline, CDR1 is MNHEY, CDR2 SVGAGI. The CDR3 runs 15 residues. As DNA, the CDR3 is TGTGCCAGCAGTCCCATGCAGGGGTCGGCGGCTGGTGCTTTCTTT. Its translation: CASSPMQGSAAGAFF.

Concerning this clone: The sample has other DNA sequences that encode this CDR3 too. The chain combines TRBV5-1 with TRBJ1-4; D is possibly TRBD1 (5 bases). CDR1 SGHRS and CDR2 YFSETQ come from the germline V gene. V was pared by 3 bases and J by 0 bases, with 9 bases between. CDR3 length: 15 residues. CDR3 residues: CASSSTGATNEKLFF. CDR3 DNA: TGCGCCAGCAGCTCTACAGGTGCAACTAATGAAAAACTGTTTTTT.

The CDR3, as DNA: TGTGCCAGCGGTACGGCGGGGGGGTGGGCAGATACGCAGTATTTT. It is translated as CASGTAGGWADTQYF. The chain is built from TRBV6-5 and TRBJ2-3, with TRBD2 identical over 9 bases. With V trimmed by 8 bases and J by 4 bases, 10 bases remained unmatched. Germline CDR1 reads MNHEY; CDR2 reads SVGAGI. CDR3 size: 15 residues.

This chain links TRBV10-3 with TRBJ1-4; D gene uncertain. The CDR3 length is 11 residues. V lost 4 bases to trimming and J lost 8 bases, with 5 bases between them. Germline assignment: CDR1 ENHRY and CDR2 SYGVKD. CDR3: CAISVREKLFF. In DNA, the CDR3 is TGTGCCATCAGTGTACGGGAAAAACTGTTTTTT.